These 21 T cell receptor beta chains share one sample of origin, sequenced in a study of blood T cells in healthy people across ages. Using a J-beta primer mix together with a sample-barcoded 5' primer, a second PCR was run for about 7 to 12 cycles. TCRdb used MiXCR to reprocess the 5' RACE reads, holding one entry per CDR3 protein. In the table there are around 1,000,000 distinct CDR3 sequences, roughly 24% of which are singletons. These data were likewise used in another study, on T cells of mothers and their children.

The sequenced material came from blood. The source is a girl aged 2-10 years in good health.

The genes are TRBV10-3 and TRBJ2-5; D could derive from TRBD1 or TRBD2 (5 bases each). The V and J ends lost 5 bases and 5 bases respectively, with 12 bases between them. CDR1 ENHRY and CDR2 SYGVKD come from the germline V gene. The CDR3 runs 13 residues. The CDR3 DNA sequence: TGTGCCATCAGTCCCGGGACCCCCGAGACCCAGTACTTC. Translated, it gives CAISPGTPETQYF.

This clonotype showed up just a few times. The chain uses TRBV19 and TRBJ2-5; 9 bases line up with TRBD1. Germline V lookup: CDR1 LNHDA, CDR2 SQIVND (reference sequence). This CDR3 has 14 residues. Trimming at V came to 8 bases and at J to 6 bases, leaving 10 bases not matched to a gene. The DNA for the CDR3 is TGTGCCAGTCCGGACAGGGGATGCGTAAAGACCCAGTACTTC. This gives the protein CASPDRGCVKTQYF.

The V call is TRBV6-5, the J call TRBJ2-1; 10 bases line up with TRBD2. CDR3 length: 17 amino acids. Germline V gene data show CDR1 as MNHEY and CDR2 as SVGAGI. V trimming: 4 bases; J trimming: 4 bases; junction bases outside the gene matches: 10. The CDR3 loop reads CASSSILAGAKYNEQFF. The CDR3 DNA follows: TGTGCCAGCAGTTCCATCCTAGCGGGAGCGAAATACAATGAGCAGTTCTTC.

This clonotype was seen only a few times. The chain couples TRBV7-3 to TRBJ2-1; either TRBD1 or TRBD2 may supply D (5 bases each). Germline-derived CDR1 and CDR2 are SGHTA and FQGTGA. V was trimmed by 0 bases and J by 7 bases, leaving 10 bases between them. This CDR3 spans 14 amino acids. The CDR3 region is CASSLTAWGNEQFF. The CDR3 region has the DNA TGTGCCAGCAGCTTAACTGCCTGGGGGAATGAGCAGTTCTTC.

V is TRBV29-1 and J is TRBJ2-3, with D possibly matching TRBD2 (5 bases). Per the germline V gene, CDR1 is SQVTM and CDR2 is ANQGSEA. CDR3 length: 18 residues. Between the trimmed V and J ends, which lost 1 base and 4 bases, there was a span of 24 bases. CDR3 sequence: CSVEAAGASRSVADTQYF. In DNA, the CDR3 is TGCAGCGTTGAAGCCGCGGGTGCGAGTAGGAGCGTCGCAGATACGCAGTATTTT.

In its sample, this clonotype was seen a few times. The chain couples TRBV6-2 or TRBV6-3 to TRBJ2-2, with 8 bases identical to TRBD2. Germline CDR1 MNHEY, CDR2 SVGEGT. V trimming: 7 bases; J trimming: 0 bases; junction bases outside the gene matches: 7. The CDR3 consists of 16 residues. Here the CDR3 DNA reads TGTGCCAGCAAGGCGGGAGGTACGTCGAACACCGGGGAGCTGTTTTTT. This gives the protein CASKAGGTSNTGELFF.

The chain is built from TRBV7-9 and TRBJ2-7; D is unresolved. The end of the DNA fits TRBJ2-5 better, so the J call may be wrong. In germline, CDR1 is SEHNR, CDR2 FQNEAQ (reference sequence). The CDR3 is 13 amino acids. In nucleotides, the CDR3 is TGTGCCAGCAGCCTGGATGACCGGGAGACCCAGTACTTC. This translates into CASSLDDRETQYF.

V and J are TRBV12-3 or TRBV12-4 and TRBJ1-1; D uncertain. Trimming left V 6 bases short and J 0 bases short, with 8 bases between. The CDR3 loop spans 13 amino acids. DNA for the CDR3: TGTGCCAGCAGGCCCAGTTTGAACACTGAAGCTTTCTTT. This sequence encodes CASRPSLNTEAFF.

The rearrangement joins TRBV20-1 to TRBJ2-1; D might be TRBD1 (6 bases). Germline CDR1 DFQATT, CDR2 SNEGSKA (reference sequence). The CDR3 is made up of 14 amino acids. V gave up 2 bases and J gave up 4 bases, with 12 bases separating them. The CDR3, as DNA: TGCAGTGCTAGACCCCAGGGGAGTTACAATGAGCAGTTCTTC. Encoded protein: CSARPQGSYNEQFF.

CDR3 sequence reads: CASTQDRGNEQFF. The CDR3 DNA reads as TGTGCCAGCACACAGGACAGGGGCAATGAGCAGTTCTTC. The gene calls are TRBV28 and TRBJ2-1; 9 nucleotides agree with TRBD1. J was trimmed by 6 bases and V by 7 bases; bases with no gene match: 4. Germline CDR1 reads MDHEN; CDR2 reads SYDVKM. This CDR3 contains 13 residues.

The rearrangement joins TRBV7-9 to TRBJ2-2; D uncertain. The germline V and J ends were trimmed by 1 base and 7 bases, with 10 bases remaining between them. Germline V gene lookup returns CDR1 SEHNR and CDR2 FQNEAQ (reference sequence). CDR3 length equals 14 residues. The CDR3 nucleotides are TGTGCCAGCAGCTTAGTCGGGTATGGCGGGGAGCTGTTTTTT. Its protein product is CASSLVGYGGELFF.

The rearrangement uses TRBV15 and TRBJ1-4; D is possibly TRBD1 (5 bases). The germline V and J ends were trimmed by 0 bases and 8 bases, with 10 bases remaining between them. Germline V gene lookup returns CDR1 LNHNV and CDR2 YYDKDF (reference sequence). The length of the CDR3 is 14 residues. The DNA for the CDR3 is TGTGCCACCAGCAGAGACAGGGCCAGCGAAAAACTGTTTTTT. Translated: CATSRDRASEKLFF.

J is TRBJ2-3 and V is TRBV10-3, with unresolved D. Per the germline V gene, CDR1 is ENHRY and CDR2 is SYGVKD. This CDR3 has 14 residues. V was cut by 4 bases and J by 5 bases, with 13 bases left in between. The CDR3 reads CAISGVGWQDTQYF. The CDR3 DNA reads TGTGCCATCAGTGGTGTAGGCTGGCAAGATACGCAGTATTTT.

The V call is TRBV6-1, the J call TRBJ2-5; a possible D gene is TRBD1 (6 bases). This CDR3 region has 13 residues. Germline values: CDR1 MNHNS, CDR2 SASEGT. Trimming took off 4 bases at V and 5 bases at J, with 11 bases between the two ends. The CDR3 coding sequence is TGTGCCAGCAGTGTGGACAGCTTGGAGACCCAGTACTTC. As protein: CASSVDSLETQYF.

This clonotype was seen a handful of times. This chain links TRBV7-2 with TRBJ2-7; D gene unclear. Trimming left V 5 bases short and J 2 bases short, with 7 bases between. Germline V gene sequence: CDR1 SGHTA, CDR2 FQGNSA. This CDR3 is built from 12 residues. The CDR3 is CASSMTTYEQYF. The CDR3 DNA follows: TGTGCCAGCAGCATGACGACCTACGAGCAGTACTTC.

The gene calls are TRBV5-8 and TRBJ2-1, with 7 nucleotides matching TRBD2. Trimming cost V 4 bases and J 1 base; bases outside gene matches: 5. The length of the CDR3 is 15 residues. Looked up from germline, CDR1 is SGHTS and CDR2 is YDEGEE. CDR3 region: CASSQAGDSYNEQFF. The CDR3, as DNA: TGTGCCAGCAGCCAGGCGGGGGATTCCTACAATGAGCAGTTCTTC.

Only a few counts were recorded for this clonotype. This chain joins TRBV28 and TRBJ2-7; D is uncertain. With 6 bases removed from V and 7 bases from J, the gap between germline ends came to 10 bases. The CDR3 covers 11 residues. Germline CDR1 MDHEN, CDR2 SYDVKM. In DNA form, the CDR3 reads TGTGCCAGCAGCTGGGCGGAGGAGCAGTACTTC. It codes for CASSWAEEQYF.

This clonotype was observed a few times. The chain uses TRBV28 and TRBJ1-1; D is undetermined. This CDR3 contains 20 residues. With 3 bases removed from V and 7 bases from J, the gap between germline ends came to 33 bases. CDR1 is MDHEN and CDR2 is SYDVKM in the germline V gene. CDR3 sequence: CASSFLGLRRQEQMRNEAFF. The CDR3, as DNA: TGTGCCAGCAGTTTTTTGGGGTTGAGGAGGCAAGAACAAATGCGAAATGAAGCTTTCTTT.

This clonotype was seen a few times. V usage is TRBV4-2 and J usage is TRBJ2-4, with 7 bases aligning to TRBD2. The germline CDR1 and CDR2 sequences are LGHNA and YNFKEQ. The junction had 8 bases not matched to a gene; V was cut back by 5 bases and J by 7 bases. CDR3 size: 14 residues. The CDR3 sequence: CASSWRESGNIQYF. The DNA of the CDR3 is TGTGCCAGCAGCTGGCGGGAGTCGGGGAACATTCAGTACTTC.

In this sample, this clonotype turned up a few times. The rearrangement joins TRBV20-1 to TRBJ2-4, with D possibly matching TRBD2 (7 bases). Germline V gives CDR1 DFQATT, CDR2 SNEGSKA (reference sequence). The CDR3 length is 12 residues. The V end was cut by 6 bases, the J end by 10 bases, with 16 bases between. The DNA for the CDR3 is TGCAGTGCCGGGTGGGGGGGGCTGATTCAGTACTTC. Protein: CSAGWGGLIQYF.

V gene TRBV13 combines with J gene TRBJ2-5; TRBD2 matches 9 bases. V lost 3 bases to trimming and J lost 5 bases; unmatched junction nucleotides: 10. CDR3 length equals 16 residues. Germline-derived CDR1 and CDR2 are PRHDT and FYEKMQ (reference sequence). The CDR3 DNA reads as TGTGCCAGCAGCTTCCCGCGGGGGGGCCGGGAGGAGACCCAGTACTTC. Its translation: CASSFPRGGREETQYF.